The 4 T cell receptor beta chains reported below all come from one sample, sequenced in a study of CD8 T cells in Susac syndrome. Random hexamers were used to reverse transcribe about 0.5 to 1 ug of RNA. TCRdb re-derived calls from the immunoSEQ multiplex PCR reads in MiXCR, one entry per CDR3 protein. The table shows 160,000 or so distinct CDR3 sequences, with over 95% occurring only once. The specimen sequenced was CD8+ T cells from PBMCs. All receptors derive from a human donor with multiple sclerosis.

The rearrangement links TRBV12-3 or TRBV12-4 to TRBJ2-3, with no clear D. V shed 7 bases and J shed 1 base, with 12 bases lying between them. The CDR3 totals 14 residues. CDR3 in amino acids: CASNLGWGTDTQYF. As DNA, the CDR3 is TGTGCCAGCAACCTTGGCTGGGGCACAGATACGCAGTATTTT.

The V gene is TRBV30, the J gene TRBJ1-1; 8 bases are shared with TRBD1. The germline V gene encodes CDR1 GTSNPN and CDR2 SVGIG (reference sequence). Trimming removed 5 bases from V and 5 bases from J; junction bases left unmatched: 7. This CDR3 spans 13 amino acids. The CDR3 is CAWVVTGGTEAFF. The CDR3 DNA sequence: TGTGCCTGGGTTGTTACAGGGGGGACTGAAGCTTTCTTT.

V gene TRBV27 combines with J gene TRBJ2-7; 14 bases are a match to TRBD2. Germline trimming cut 6 bases from V and 0 bases from J; bases unmatched to any gene: 7. This CDR3 region has 17 residues. CDR1 and CDR2 (germline): MNHEY, SMNVEV (reference sequence). CDR3 nucleotide sequence: TGTGCCAGCAGGCCCGGGACTAGCGGGGGAAGCTCCTACGAGCAGTACTTC. It encodes CASRPGTSGGSSYEQYF.

The chain combines TRBV11-2 with TRBJ2-7; no firm D call. V gave up 1 base and J gave up 4 bases, with 5 bases separating them. The CDR3 consists of 12 residues. The germline V gene has CDR1 SGHAT and CDR2 FQNNGV. CDR3 sequence (DNA): TGTGCCAGCAGCTTAGCTAGGTACGAGCAGTACTTC. It is translated as CASSLARYEQYF.